This entry concerns a single T cell receptor beta chain. The antigen is not known. The sample is drawn from a study of T cell repertoires in cytomegalovirus infection. About the research overall: Public signatures in TCR beta pointed to CMV infection and matching HLA type. The study, taken as a whole, reports: Predominance within the ex vivo response was attributable to HLA-C-restricted CMV-specific TCR beta clonotypes.

Using its own MiXCR run on the reads, TCRdb lists one record per CDR3 protein. The table lists tens of thousands of distinct CDR3 sequences, 20% to 25% of them singletons. The sample in question was CD8+ T cells from cultured PBMCs, obtained from culture after CMV antigen stimulation. The TCR comes from a human donor in good health (CMV status not recorded). Some clones in this sample may be carry-over from other donors' samples.

CDR3 nucleotide sequence: TGTGCCAGTAGTATATACGGACTAGCGGGGGGAACAGATACGCAGTATTTT. This translates into CASSIYGLAGGTDTQYF. The rearrangement uses TRBV19 and TRBJ2-3; 14 bases map to TRBD2. Trimming cost V 2 bases and J 3 bases; bases outside gene matches: 4. From germline, CDR1 is LNHDA and CDR2 SQIVND (reference sequence). CDR3 length: 17 residues.